This T cell receptor beta chain was found in a study of T cell responses to AZD1222 COVID-19 vaccine. Germline CDR1 and CDR2: MGHRA and YSYEKL. V gave up 2 bases and J gave up 2 bases, with 13 bases separating them. The CDR3 length is 17 residues. Study results and caveats: Spike-wide coverage was observed for vaccine-associated CD4 TCRs, with dominant responses at 160-218 and 743-854. Within unmutated variant regions lay the reported targets of nearly half of spike-specific TCRs.

Repertoires were generated with immunoSEQ multiplex PCR, while TCRdb's copy carries only in-frame clones and drops some. The table has around 170,000 clones, more than 85% seen once. Notes on this clone: No antigen is known for it.

Source: peripheral blood, taken on day 0 of AZD1222 vaccination. The chain carries TRBV4-1 and TRBJ2-6; D might be TRBD2 (6 bases). This TCR was recovered from an adult in good health. CDR3 residues: CASSQNPSGAGANVLTF. CDR3 in DNA: TGCGCCAGCAGCCAAAACCCGTCGGGGGCTGGGGCCAACGTCCTGACTTTC.